Listed here are 8 T cell receptor beta chains from one sample, sequenced in a study of blood T cell repertoires in COVID-19. Repertoires were generated with immunoSEQ multiplex PCR, while TCRdb's copy carries only in-frame clones and drops some. The data show approximately 390,000 clones, with around 90% seen just once and roughly 2% held by the top ten. Sample: PBMCs or T cells enriched from blood (not recorded which). These receptors all stem from a woman aged 40 to 50 with acute COVID-19.

The V call is TRBV11-2, the J call TRBJ1-2, with D perhaps TRBD1 (5 bases). The CDR3 has 12 amino acids. The V end was cut by 0 bases, the J end by 8 bases, with 7 bases between. The germline V gene has CDR1 SGHAT and CDR2 FQNNGV. CDR3 loop: CASSLEGVGYTF. CDR3 DNA: TGTGCCAGCAGCTTAGAAGGGGTCGGCTACACCTTC.

V usage is TRBV19 and J usage is TRBJ1-5, with TRBD1 as a possible D gene (6 bases). CDR1 and CDR2 from the germline V gene are LNHDA and SQIVND (reference sequence). The CDR3 consists of 18 residues. The V gene lost 6 bases and the J gene lost 5 bases, with 26 bases spanning the gap. CDR3 sequence: CASRPTFRSRGQDQPQHF. DNA for the CDR3: TGTGCCAGTAGGCCGACCTTTAGGTCGCGGGGGCAGGATCAGCCCCAGCATTTT.

The J gene is TRBJ1-5, the V gene TRBV7-2; possible D gene TRBD1, 6 bases. The CDR3 totals 16 residues. From germline, CDR1 is SGHTA and CDR2 FQGNSA. V lost 5 bases, J lost 0 bases, and 14 bases lay in between. CDR3 protein: CASSPQTGYSNQPQHF. CDR3 nucleotide sequence: TGTGCCAGCAGCCCCCAGACAGGTTATAGCAATCAGCCCCAGCATTTT.

This rearrangement joins TRBV27 to TRBJ2-5; maybe TRBD1 (6 bases). The CDR3 has 14 residues. Germline CDR1 and CDR2: MNHEY and SMNVEV (reference sequence). Trimming removed 11 bases from V and 2 bases from J, with 18 bases in between. The CDR3: CARLWGQSQETQYF. The CDR3 DNA is TGTGCCCGCCTCTGGGGGCAAAGTCAAGAGACCCAGTACTTC.

This clone has just one count. The V and J genes are TRBV5-6 and TRBJ1-1; 7 nucleotides match TRBD1. V was pared by 2 bases and J by 3 bases, with 7 bases of the junction left unmatched. The germline V gene encodes CDR1 SGHDT and CDR2 YYEEEE. The CDR3 covers 15 residues. The CDR3 nucleotides are TGTGCCAGCAGCTTTCCAGGGGGTAGGGACACTGAAGCTTTCTTT. Amino acid sequence: CASSFPGGRDTEAFF.

V gene TRBV5-4 combines with J gene TRBJ2-7; a weak D match, TRBD2 (6 bases). V lost 0 bases and J 3 bases, leaving 13 bases between the germline ends. The CDR3 covers 15 residues. Germline V lookup: CDR1 SGHNT, CDR2 YYREEE (reference sequence). The CDR3 loop reads CASSLDGGTLYEQYF. DNA for the CDR3: TGTGCCAGCAGCTTGGATGGCGGGACTCTCTACGAGCAGTACTTC.

The V call is TRBV19, the J call TRBJ1-5; 7 nucleotides align to TRBD1. The V and J ends lost 1 base and 2 bases, in that order; junction bases with no gene match: 8. Germline assignment: CDR1 LNHDA and CDR2 SQIVND (reference sequence). The CDR3 is made up of 17 amino acids. CDR3 region: CASSIALTGNRNQPQHF. CDR3 sequence (DNA): TGTGCCAGTAGTATAGCCCTGACAGGGAATCGCAATCAGCCCCAGCATTTT.

The chain recombines TRBV27 with TRBJ1-5; 8 bases agree with TRBD1. This CDR3 spans 17 amino acids. Per germline, CDR1 MNHEY and CDR2 SMNVEV (reference sequence). V lost 5 bases to trimming and J lost 0 bases; unmatched junction nucleotides: 9. CDR3 nucleotide sequence: TGTGCCAGCAGTCCCGTCAGACAGGGGACTAGCAATCAGCCCCAGCATTTT. Its translation: CASSPVRQGTSNQPQHF.